The clone carrying this T cell receptor (beta chain) was found many times. Its antigen is undetermined. The data originate from a study of post-analysis software for immune sequencing data. Study-level background: Included courses were relapsing-remitting and secondary progressive multiple sclerosis; progressive-relapsing multiple sclerosis was also included.

The V segment lost 0 bases and the J segment 4 bases; nucleotides outside the gene matches: 7. Germline CDR1 SGHRS, CDR2 YFSETQ. This CDR3 spans 16 amino acids. Study results and caveats: Diversity measured as normalized Chao1 was significantly lower in multiple sclerosis patients than in controls. Among several TRBV segments more frequent in patients than controls were TRBV5-6, TRBV5-1 and TRBV20-1.

TCR beta cDNA libraries had unique molecular identifiers. cDNA molecules numbering some 500,000 came from roughly 1.1 to 9.2 million T cells. Each CDR3 protein is one row after TCRdb ran MiXCR on the PCR reads. The data show hundreds of thousands of distinct CDR3 sequences, 35% to 45% seen once. Sequenced sample: blood. This TCR derives from a girl aged 5 to 17 with multiple sclerosis. V gene TRBV5-1 combines with J gene TRBJ2-3, with TRBD2 matching over 8 bases. This chain's CDR3 is CASSLAGGGLSDTQYF. CDR3 sequence (DNA): TGCGCCAGCAGCTTGGCCGGGGGGGGTCTGTCAGATACGCAGTATTTT.